The clone carrying this T cell receptor beta chain was seen at least ten times. No antigen is known for it. Source study methods: Built for papillary thyroid cancer, a distant-metastasis classifier drew on CDR3 differences across clinicopathological groups. With MiXCR, TCRdb reprocessed the PCR reads. The V and J calls, along with clone size, are taken from TCRdb and not from the paper's own processing. The sample comprises under 9,500 clones, 24% of which are singletons, and 15% rests with the top ten. Each patient came to thyroid surgery without any prior treatment (of any kind). This sample was taken from a study of metastatic and nonmetastatic thyroid tumors. As for the study in general: It was across blood and tumor or nodule tissue from malignant and benign thyroid patients that repertoires were compared.

This CDR3 region has 12 residues. Trimming took off 0 bases at V and 8 bases at J, with 6 bases between the two ends. Germline CDR1 and CDR2: KGHSH and LQKENI. Study findings and constraints: In blood and tumor, TCR beta diversity was reportedly significantly higher in malignant thyroid tumors than in benign nodules.

The rearrangement joins TRBV18 to TRBJ2-3; TRBD1 is a possible D gene (5 bases). The sequence was obtained from a female donor with papillary thyroid cancer or a benign thyroid nodule (not recorded which). Some clones in this sample may be carry-over from other donors' samples. The sequenced sample was tumor tissue. The DNA of the CDR3 is TGTGCCAGCTCACCACCCCAGGGTACGCAGTATTTT. Amino acids: CASSPPQGTQYF.